Following are 27 T cell receptor beta chains from one sample sequenced in a study of T cells in Graves' hyperthyroidism and ophthalmopathy (dated by TCRdb to about 2019). Libraries were prepared through multiplex PCR. Sequencing instrument: Illumina HiSeq 2000. The TCR beta CDR3 regions were amplified from the RNA transcripts. For the first round of RT-PCR on the TCR CDR3, the HTBI primer set was used together with the Qiagen OneStep RT-PCR kit. Through fastp at Q25 and MiXCR, TCRdb rebuilt clones from the public reads, retaining in-frame beta chains. Identical CDR3 protein sequences are pooled into one entry, listed with their most common genes and DNA. The table for this sample lists approximately 570,000 distinct CDR3 sequences; 15% to 20% of them were counted only once. The ten largest account for 47% of the sample. What was sequenced was blood. These receptors came from a man aged 35-49 years with Graves' ophthalmopathy.

This clonotype was recorded many times. This chain joins TRBV2 and TRBJ2-1, with D possibly being TRBD2 (6 bases). The germline V and J ends were trimmed by 4 bases and 5 bases, with 12 bases remaining between them. The V gene's germline CDR1 is SNHLY and CDR2 FYNNEI. The CDR3 consists of 14 residues. CDR3 nucleotide sequence: TGTGCCAGCAGTGTAGGGACTGTAGACAATGAGCAGTTCTTC. Protein sequence: CASSVGTVDNEQFF.

At least ten counts were recorded for this clonotype. The chain is built from TRBV10-3 and TRBJ2-4; 8 bases align to TRBD1. The CDR3 contains 15 residues. With 6 bases clipped from V and 6 bases from J, the junction kept 10 bases outside the gene matches. CDR1 and CDR2 from the germline V gene are ENHRY and SYGVKD. Here the CDR3 reads CAISEDRAVVNIQYF. As DNA, the CDR3 is TGTGCCATCAGCGAGGACAGGGCTGTGGTAAACATTCAGTACTTC.

This chain connects TRBV18 to TRBJ1-1; D remains ambiguous. Deletions cut 2 bases from V and 0 bases from J, with 7 bases between. The CDR3 covers 14 residues. Looked up from germline, CDR1 is KGHSH and CDR2 is LQKENI. The CDR3 DNA reads as TGTGCCAGCTCACCAGGACCGATGAACACTGAAGCTTTCTTT. Protein sequence: CASSPGPMNTEAFF.

This clonotype was detected ten times or more. The chain uses TRBV20-1 and TRBJ1-1; the D gene is possibly TRBD1 (5 bases). This CDR3 has 14 residues. Germline CDR1 is DFQATT and CDR2 is SNEGSKA (reference sequence). V was trimmed by 0 bases and J by 0 bases, leaving 8 bases between them. Here the CDR3 reads CSARDRVVNTEAFF. CDR3 nucleotide sequence: TGCAGTGCTAGAGACAGGGTGGTGAACACTGAAGCTTTCTTT.

Comments on this clonotype: The junction and the germline gene differ at one end; a read error may be behind it. This chain links TRBV2 with TRBJ2-7, with unresolved D. The germline gives CDR1 SNHLY, CDR2 FYNNEI. The CDR3 contains 13 residues. The CDR3 sequence is CASSPVTSYEQHF. Here the CDR3 DNA reads TGTGCCAGCAGCCCCGTGACGTCATACGAGCAGCACTTC.

The J gene is TRBJ2-6, the V gene TRBV13; D unclear. Germline lookup yields CDR1 PRHDT and CDR2 FYEKMQ (reference sequence). This CDR3 is built from 19 residues. Trimming cost V 5 bases and J 0 bases, with 20 bases left between them. The CDR3 loop reads CASSQFAGLRTSGANVLTF. DNA of the CDR3: TGTGCCAGCAGCCAATTCGCCGGTTTGAGGACCTCTGGGGCCAACGTCCTGACTTTC.

This clonotype occurred many times. The V gene is TRBV6-1, the J gene TRBJ1-6; D might be TRBD1 (5 bases). V was trimmed by 5 bases and J by 5 bases, leaving 22 bases between them. Germline-derived CDR1 and CDR2 are MNHNS and SASEGT. The CDR3 is 18 residues long. For the CDR3, the DNA is TGTGCCAGCAGTCCGCTCGTTCTCGAGGGGAGGGATAATTCACCCCTCCACTTT. It specifies CASSPLVLEGRDNSPLHF.

The rearrangement joins TRBV12-3 or TRBV12-4 to TRBJ2-7, with D uncertain. V lost 1 base and J lost 3, with 7 bases in between. This CDR3 region has 13 residues. CDR3 residues: CASSLVSLYEQYF. CDR3 sequence (DNA): TGTGCCAGCAGTTTAGTTTCCCTCTACGAGCAGTACTTC.

This clonotype was recorded many times. V and J are TRBV7-2 and TRBJ2-7, with 8 positions matching TRBD2. The germline V gene encodes CDR1 SGHTA and CDR2 FQGNSA. This CDR3 is 14 amino acids long. The V and J ends lost 7 bases and 7 bases, in that order; junction bases with no gene match: 12. The CDR3 coding sequence is TGTGCCAGCACCCAAGGGAGCGGGAGAGGAGAGCAGTACTTC. Protein product: CASTQGSGRGEQYF.

The sample holds many counts of this clonotype. This chain links TRBV27 with TRBJ1-1; a weak D match, TRBD1 (5 bases). The CDR3 is 16 amino acids. Germline V CDR1 and CDR2: MNHEY, SMNVEV (reference sequence). Trimming removed 4 bases at V and 1 base at J, with 16 bases between. The CDR3 spells CASSSLREGPNTEAFF. In nucleotides, the CDR3 is TGTGCCAGCAGTTCCCTTCGAGAGGGACCGAACACTGAAGCTTTCTTT.

This clonotype was picked up a small number of times. The chain couples TRBV20-1 to TRBJ2-3; D call uncertain. CDR1 and CDR2 from the germline V gene are DFQATT and SNEGSKA (reference sequence). Trimming removed 3 bases from V and 2 bases from J, with 6 bases in between. The CDR3 length is 12 residues. The CDR3: CSASGNTDTQYF. In nucleotides, the CDR3 is TGCAGTGCTAGCGGAAACACAGATACGCAGTATTTT.

This clonotype appeared a few times. This chain uses TRBV12-3 or TRBV12-4 with TRBJ2-1; D remains unclear. The V end was cut by 3 bases, the J end by 3 bases, with 12 bases between. The CDR3 sequence is 15 residues long. CDR3 loop: CASSLGSTLYNEQFF. The CDR3 DNA follows: TGTGCCAGCAGTTTGGGTTCGACCCTCTACAATGAGCAGTTCTTC.

The chain joins TRBV20-1 to TRBJ2-4; perhaps TRBD1 as D (5 bases). The germline V gene has CDR1 DFQATT and CDR2 SNEGSKA (reference sequence). The CDR3 has 17 residues. The V end lost 8 bases, the J end lost 0 bases, and 23 bases lay between the germline ends. CDR3 sequence: CSQEKGRSVRAKNIQYF. The DNA for the CDR3 is TGCAGTCAGGAGAAGGGGCGATCGGTGAGAGCCAAAAACATTCAGTACTTC.

This chain links TRBV7-9 with TRBJ1-5; 9 nucleotides line up with TRBD1. CDR3 length: 15 amino acids. J gave up 4 bases and V 6 bases, and 7 bases lay outside the gene matches. CDR1 is SEHNR, CDR2 FQNEAQ, per germline (reference sequence). DNA for the CDR3: TGTGCCAGCAGGATCCGGACAGGGGTAAATCAGCCCCAGCATTTT. Protein: CASRIRTGVNQPQHF.

The table lists this clonotype with many counts. The chain joins TRBV12-3 or TRBV12-4 to TRBJ1-2; D might be TRBD1 (6 bases). CDR3 length: 12 residues. Between the trimmed V and J ends, which lost 3 bases and 5 bases, there was a span of 7 bases. CDR3 DNA sequence: TGTGCCAGCAGTTTCCAGGGGTATGGCTACACCTTC. Translation: CASSFQGYGYTF.

This clonotype was observed a handful of times. This chain uses TRBV12-3 or TRBV12-4 with TRBJ2-1, with TRBD1 as a possible D gene (5 bases). The V end lost 5 bases, the J end lost 0 bases, and 14 bases lay between the germline ends. This CDR3 has 16 residues. This chain's CDR3 is CASSTDNLSSYNEQFF. In DNA, the CDR3 is TGTGCCAGCAGTACGGACAACCTCAGCTCCTACAATGAGCAGTTCTTC.

In this sample, this clonotype turned up many times. The chain joins TRBV9 to TRBJ1-2; perhaps TRBD1 as D (5 bases). Germline lookup yields CDR1 SGDLS and CDR2 YYNGEE. The germline V and J ends were trimmed by 3 bases and 4 bases, with 13 bases remaining between them. This CDR3 is 14 amino acids long. CDR3 amino acids: CASSGSRGGYGYTF. CDR3 nucleotide sequence: TGTGCCAGCAGCGGGTCGCGGGGCGGCTATGGCTACACCTTC.

This chain links TRBV10-3 with TRBJ1-1, with no clear D. CDR3 length: 9 amino acids. V was cut by 8 bases and J by 9 bases, with 7 bases left in between. CDR1 is ENHRY, CDR2 SYGVKD, per germline. CDR3 in amino acids: CAIFEKAFF. CDR3 coding DNA: TGTGCCATCTTCGAGAAAGCTTTCTTT.

This clonotype was counted at least ten times. V gene TRBV19 combines with J gene TRBJ2-6; the match to TRBD1 covers 7 bases. The trim removed 9 bases at V and 3 bases at J, leaving 8 bases unmatched. Germline V gene data show CDR1 as LNHDA and CDR2 as SQIVND (reference sequence). The CDR3 loop spans 15 amino acids. Here the CDR3 reads CASTGQVNGANVLTF. The CDR3 DNA is TGTGCCAGCACCGGACAGGTGAATGGGGCCAACGTCCTGACTTTC.

This rearrangement joins TRBV2 to TRBJ1-5; D perhaps matches TRBD1 (6 bases). Trimming cost V 5 bases and J 3 bases, with 17 bases left between them. This CDR3 region has 16 residues. Germline CDR1 reads SNHLY; CDR2 reads FYNNEI. The CDR3 protein is CASSKGGQRYNQPQHF. In nucleotides, the CDR3 is TGTGCCAGCAGTAAGGGGGGGCAGCGTTACAATCAGCCCCAGCATTTT.

The rearrangement uses TRBV19 and TRBJ1-6, with TRBD1 matching 9 bases. CDR3 length: 16 residues. Trimming cost V 5 bases and J 3 bases; bases outside gene matches: 5. From germline, CDR1 is LNHDA and CDR2 SQIVND (reference sequence). CDR3 sequence reads: CASSPRDRDYNSPLHF. In DNA, the CDR3 is TGTGCCAGTAGTCCCAGGGACAGGGACTATAATTCACCCCTCCACTTT.

This clonotype was seen at least ten times. The gene calls are TRBV7-8 and TRBJ2-3; the D is unclear. V dropped 1 base and J dropped 5 bases, with 7 bases sitting between them. The CDR3 runs 13 residues. In germline, CDR1 is SGHVS, CDR2 FQNEAQ. The CDR3 DNA follows: TGTGCCAGCAGCTTAGAAGGCCTAGATACGCAGTATTTT. Translation: CASSLEGLDTQYF.

This clonotype was counted a few times. The rearrangement links TRBV29-1 to TRBJ1-2, with 10 bases matching TRBD1. CDR3 size: 14 residues. Germline V lookup: CDR1 SQVTM, CDR2 ANQGSEA. J lost 7 bases, V lost 2 bases, and 7 bases had no gene match. DNA for the CDR3: TGCAGCGTTGAAATGGGGACAGGGGTGTTTGGCTACACCTTC. Translated, it gives CSVEMGTGVFGYTF.

As for this clonotype: Because the CDR3's place on the DNA is in doubt, the DNA is left out and the CDR3 is given as listed by TCRdb. The chain combines TRBV27 with TRBJ1-1. CDR1 and CDR2 (germline): MNHEY, SMNVEV (reference sequence). The CDR3 sequence runs 16 residues, both termini included. CDR3 in amino acids: CASSSSTIAGNAEAFF.

This clonotype was seen repeatedly, ten times or more. V and J are TRBV7-9 and TRBJ2-1; maybe TRBD1 (7 bases). The germline V gene has CDR1 SEHNR and CDR2 FQNEAQ (reference sequence). The CDR3 has 13 residues. Trimming took off 5 bases at V and 8 bases at J, with 13 bases between the two ends. In DNA form, the CDR3 reads TGTGCCAGCAGCATATCAGGGGGGTATGAGCAGTTCTTC. Its translation: CASSISGGYEQFF.

In this sample, this clonotype turned up many times. CDR3 protein: CATWTARGNTEAFF. CDR3 sequence (DNA): TGTGCCACCTGGACAGCTAGGGGGAACACTGAAGCTTTCTTT. The J gene is TRBJ1-1, the V gene TRBV27; D may be TRBD1 (6 bases). The CDR3 loop spans 14 amino acids. V was cut by 10 bases and J by 1 base, with 16 bases left in between. CDR1 MNHEY and CDR2 SMNVEV come from the germline V gene (reference sequence).

This rearrangement joins TRBV12-3 or TRBV12-4 to TRBJ2-3; 8 bases are a match to TRBD2. The CDR3 runs 16 residues. V lost 2 bases to trimming and J lost 2 bases; unmatched junction nucleotides: 6. CDR3 coding DNA: TGTGCCAGCAGTTTACGGGGGGGGGCGTACACAGATACGCAGTATTTT. Encoded protein: CASSLRGGAYTDTQYF.